This entry lists 30 T cell receptor beta chains sequenced from one sample in a study of identical twins. TCRdb recomputed calls from the 5' RACE reads with MiXCR, one row per CDR3 protein. Of over 550,000 distinct CDR3 sequences in the sample, about 7.1% were seen once. These same records also appear under a second study, on yellow fever vaccine responses in identical twins.

Sequencing was performed on PBMCs. The receptors come from a woman aged 18-29 years in good health.

The sample holds a few counts of this clonotype. The gene calls are TRBV11-2 and TRBJ1-2; D is uncertain. The CDR3 totals 15 residues. V was trimmed by 0 bases and J by 4 bases, leaving 12 bases between them. CDR1 and CDR2 (germline): SGHAT, FQNNGV. The chain's CDR3 is CASSLEAGPSYGYTF. DNA of the CDR3: TGTGCCAGCAGCTTAGAGGCAGGTCCGAGCTATGGCTACACCTTC.

This clonotype was picked up a small number of times. J is TRBJ2-2 and V is TRBV12-3 or TRBV12-4; TRBD2 is a possible D gene (6 bases). V was clipped by 2 bases and J by 5 bases, with 12 bases between them. There are 15 residues in the CDR3. CDR3 DNA: TGTGCCAGCAGTTTAAACCCGGGAGTGACCGGGGAGCTGTTTTTT. Protein sequence: CASSLNPGVTGELFF.

This chain uses TRBV7-2 with TRBJ2-7, with 7 bases matching TRBD2. Germline V lookup: CDR1 SGHTA, CDR2 FQGNSA. Germline trimming cut 5 bases from V and 2 bases from J; bases unmatched to any gene: 6. The CDR3 is made up of 14 amino acids. CDR3 in DNA: TGTGCCAGCAGCACCGGGACTAAAGCCTACGAGCAGTACTTC. This gives the protein CASSTGTKAYEQYF.

This clonotype was found many times. V is TRBV5-1 and J is TRBJ2-5; D perhaps matches TRBD1 (5 bases). With 0 bases removed from V and 1 base from J, the gap between germline ends came to 7 bases. This CDR3 region has 14 residues. The V gene's germline CDR1 is SGHRS and CDR2 YFSETQ. CDR3 in amino acids: CASSLGTFQETQYF. DNA of the CDR3: TGCGCCAGCAGCTTGGGGACATTCCAAGAGACCCAGTACTTC.

This clonotype occurred a few times. The chain combines TRBV18 with TRBJ2-5; the match to TRBD1 covers 8 bases. The CDR3 is 17 residues long. Trimming took 3 bases from V and 2 from J; bases not matched to a gene: 11. Germline CDR1 is KGHSH and CDR2 is LQKENI. The CDR3 nucleotides are TGTGCCAGCTCACCCTTTAAACCCGGGACAGGACAAGAGACCCAGTACTTC. The encoded protein is CASSPFKPGTGQETQYF.

This clonotype appeared many times. CDR3 DNA sequence: TGTGCCAGCACCGGGATTTGGGGCCGGCGAAACACTGAAGCTTTCTTT. Its translation: CASTGIWGRRNTEAFF. This chain links TRBV6-1 with TRBJ1-1; possible D gene TRBD1, 5 bases. Germline lookup yields CDR1 MNHNS and CDR2 SASEGT. The ends were cut back, 7 bases at V and 2 bases at J, with 20 bases in the middle. The CDR3 is 16 amino acids.

This clonotype showed up just a few times. The chain combines TRBV5-6 with TRBJ2-7, with TRBD1 identical over 9 bases. CDR3 size: 14 residues. Trimming removed 7 bases from V and 7 bases from J; junction bases left unmatched: 12. CDR1 and CDR2 (germline): SGHDT, YYEEEE. The CDR3 nucleotides are TGTGCCAGCGCCCGGGACAGGGACGTGATAGAGCAGTACTTC. It codes for CASARDRDVIEQYF.

This clonotype has just a few counts. The rearrangement uses TRBV5-1 and TRBJ2-2, with TRBD1 as a possible D gene (5 bases). V shed 4 bases and J shed 4 bases, with 11 bases lying between them. The germline V gene has CDR1 SGHRS and CDR2 YFSETQ. This CDR3 is 14 amino acids long. The CDR3 spells CASSKGSGTGELFF. DNA of the CDR3: TGCGCCAGCAGCAAGGGGTCCGGCACCGGGGAGCTGTTTTTT. The variable domain in full, completed from reference TRBV5-1 and TRBJ2-2, reads KAGVTQTPRYLIKTRGQQVTLSCSPISGHRSVSWYQQTPGQGLQFLFEYFSETQRNKGNFPGRFSGRQFSNSRSEMNVSTLELGDSALYLCASSKGSGTGELFFGEGSRLTVL.

The chain has TRBV20-1 and TRBJ2-1; 7 nucleotides align to TRBD2. Germline values: CDR1 DFQATT, CDR2 SNEGSKA (reference sequence). Germline trimming cut 6 bases from V and 9 bases from J; bases unmatched to any gene: 14. The CDR3 has 14 amino acids. CDR3 protein: CSADWGGVKGEQFF. Written as DNA, the CDR3 is TGCAGTGCCGATTGGGGGGGGGTTAAAGGTGAGCAGTTCTTC.

This clonotype was recorded at least ten times. The chain is built from TRBV5-1 and TRBJ2-2; 8 positions agree with TRBD1. V shed 4 bases and J 0 bases; nucleotides not matched to a gene: 8. This CDR3 comprises 17 residues. The germline V gene encodes CDR1 SGHRS and CDR2 YFSETQ. CDR3 sequence reads: CASSIRDRSSNTGELFF. The CDR3 DNA follows: TGCGCCAGCAGCATCCGGGACAGGAGCTCGAACACCGGGGAGCTGTTTTTT. The complete variable domain, with remaining parts taken from reference TRBV5-1 and TRBJ2-2, reads KAGVTQTPRYLIKTRGQQVTLSCSPISGHRSVSWYQQTPGQGLQFLFEYFSETQRNKGNFPGRFSGRQFSNSRSEMNVSTLELGDSALYLCASSIRDRSSNTGELFFGEGSRLTVL.

This clonotype was seen a handful of times. The chain carries TRBV11-2 and TRBJ2-5; a possible D gene is TRBD1 (5 bases). Germline assignment: CDR1 SGHAT and CDR2 FQNNGV. The CDR3 consists of 19 residues. Trimming removed 3 bases at V and 0 bases at J, with 23 bases between. CDR3 amino acids: CASSLGFGYHGAYQETQYF. Here the CDR3 DNA reads TGTGCCAGCAGCTTGGGGTTCGGCTATCATGGGGCCTACCAAGAGACCCAGTACTTC.

This clonotype was counted at least ten times. J is TRBJ2-2 and V is TRBV20-1; D remains unclear. This CDR3 contains 14 residues. V lost 3 bases and J 5 bases, leaving 13 bases between the germline ends. In germline, CDR1 is DFQATT, CDR2 SNEGSKA (reference sequence). The chain's CDR3 is CSARPPIGTGELFF. CDR3 in DNA: TGCAGTGCTAGGCCCCCCATTGGAACCGGGGAGCTGTTTTTT.

The sample holds many counts of this clonotype. The chain recombines TRBV12-3 or TRBV12-4 with TRBJ1-2, with D possibly being TRBD1 (6 bases). Trimming took 3 bases from V and 6 from J, leaving 11 bases between them. This CDR3 contains 13 residues. CDR3 sequence reads: CASSLGGTDGYTF. CDR3 coding DNA: TGTGCCAGCAGTTTGGGGGGCACCGATGGCTACACCTTC.

This chain joins TRBV20-1 and TRBJ2-7, with TRBD2 matching over 7 bases. Per the germline V gene, CDR1 is DFQATT and CDR2 is SNEGSKA (reference sequence). This CDR3 comprises 15 residues. The trim removed 2 bases at V and 0 bases at J, leaving 7 bases unmatched. The CDR3 region has the DNA TGCAGTGCTAGATGGCCTAGCGGATTCTCCTACGAGCAGTACTTC. The encoded protein is CSARWPSGFSYEQYF.

This clonotype was seen repeatedly, ten times or more. The rearrangement links TRBV6-1 to TRBJ1-5; TRBD1 matches at 9 bases. The J segment lost 2 bases and the V segment lost 6 bases, leaving 5 bases of the junction unmatched. This CDR3 is 15 amino acids long. Germline loops: CDR1 MNHNS, CDR2 SASEGT. The CDR3 spells CASRPGTGRNQPQHF. The CDR3 DNA reads TGTGCCAGCAGACCCGGGACAGGGCGCAATCAGCCCCAGCATTTT.

The chain employs TRBV29-1 and TRBJ2-7; 7 bases line up with TRBD2. The CDR3 runs 14 residues. Germline CDR1 reads SQVTM; CDR2 reads ANQGSEA. Trimming at V came to 0 bases and at J to 2 bases, leaving 4 bases not matched to a gene. The CDR3 bases are TGCAGCGTTGAAGAGGGGAGGGGTACCTACGAGCAGTACTTC. This codes for CSVEEGRGTYEQYF.

This clonotype was found a few times. This chain connects TRBV14 to TRBJ2-5; D unclear. The V gene lost 1 base and the J gene lost 5 bases, with 17 bases spanning the gap. Germline V gives CDR1 SGHDN, CDR2 FVKESK. The CDR3 contains 16 residues. The CDR3 DNA is TGTGCCAGCAGCCAAGTTCCAGCAGCAACGCCCGAGACCCAGTACTTC. Protein sequence: CASSQVPAATPETQYF.

The chain employs TRBV12-3 or TRBV12-4 and TRBJ2-5, with D perhaps TRBD2 (5 bases). There are 14 residues in the CDR3. Trimming shortened V by 8 bases and J by 0 bases, and 13 bases separated the two germline ends. CDR3 amino acids: CASGVPGYQETQYF. CDR3 sequence (DNA): TGTGCCAGCGGGGTCCCGGGGTACCAAGAGACCCAGTACTTC.

In this sample, this clonotype turned up a few times. The V and J genes are TRBV7-2 and TRBJ1-6, with no clear D. From germline, CDR1 is SGHTA and CDR2 FQGNSA. The CDR3 extends over 15 amino acids. Trimming cost V 0 bases and J 4 bases, with 7 bases left between them. As DNA, the CDR3 is TGTGCCAGCAGCTTAGCAACATTATATAATTCACCCCTCCACTTT. Translated, it gives CASSLATLYNSPLHF.

This clonotype was recorded at least ten times. The chain uses TRBV10-3 and TRBJ2-7; D perhaps matches TRBD2 (6 bases). Trimming removed 4 bases from V and 2 bases from J, with 9 bases in between. The CDR3 spans 13 residues. In germline, CDR1 is ENHRY, CDR2 SYGVKD. CDR3 DNA: TGTGCCATCAGTGGGGGCGGGGCCTACGAGCAGTACTTC. Protein product: CAISGGGAYEQYF.

This clonotype showed up many times. The chain has TRBV12-3 or TRBV12-4 and TRBJ1-5; possibly TRBD1 for D (5 bases). The V and J ends lost 10 bases and 7 bases respectively, with 20 bases between them. The CDR3 spans 14 residues. This CDR3 reads CATSTGGYQQPQHF. The CDR3 region has the DNA TGTGCCACCTCAACCGGGGGATACCAACAGCCCCAGCATTTT.

The chain is built from TRBV20-1 and TRBJ2-3; 11 bases match TRBD2. The CDR3 length is 15 residues. Losses at the gene ends were 6 bases for V and 3 bases for J; bases not matched to a gene: 8. Germline values: CDR1 DFQATT, CDR2 SNEGSKA (reference sequence). The CDR3 sequence: CSARPVAGGTDTQYF. In DNA, the CDR3 is TGCAGTGCCAGACCCGTAGCGGGGGGGACAGATACGCAGTATTTT.

This clonotype was detected ten times or more. The rearrangement links TRBV7-9 to TRBJ1-3, with TRBD1 as a possible D gene (6 bases). V was clipped by 5 bases and J by 4 bases, with 15 bases between them. Germline CDR1 reads SEHNR; CDR2 reads FQNEAQ (reference sequence). This CDR3 comprises 15 residues. CDR3 region: CASSDQQGAGNTIYF. CDR3 nucleotide sequence: TGTGCCAGCAGCGACCAACAGGGCGCCGGAAACACCATATATTTT.

The sample holds many counts of this clonotype. The V gene is TRBV7-9, the J gene TRBJ2-7; D ambiguous. The CDR3 has 11 amino acids. The germline V and J ends were trimmed by 4 bases and 4 bases, with 5 bases remaining between them. Germline CDR1 SEHNR, CDR2 FQNEAQ (reference sequence). CDR3: CASSSAYEQYF. The DNA for the CDR3 is TGTGCCAGCAGCTCAGCTTACGAGCAGTACTTC.

This clonotype was recorded at least ten times. V usage is TRBV20-1 and J usage is TRBJ1-5; TRBD1 agrees at 8 bases. Per the germline V gene, CDR1 is DFQATT and CDR2 is SNEGSKA (reference sequence). The CDR3 spans 14 residues. V lost 2 bases and J lost 5; bases outside the gene matches: 5. CDR3 loop: CSARLGQGDQPQHF. DNA for the CDR3: TGCAGTGCTAGACTAGGACAGGGAGATCAGCCCCAGCATTTT.

This clonotype was counted only a few times. The chain uses TRBV18 and TRBJ2-1, with D perhaps being TRBD1 or TRBD2 (5 bases each). Deletions cut 3 bases from V and 7 bases from J, with 13 bases between. Germline CDR1 reads KGHSH; CDR2 reads LQKENI. The CDR3 totals 14 residues. The CDR3 reads CASSPGDYRNEQFF. The CDR3, as DNA: TGTGCCAGCTCACCGGGCGACTACAGGAATGAGCAGTTCTTC.

The chain carries TRBV6-1 and TRBJ1-3; a possible D gene is TRBD1 (5 bases). CDR3 length: 14 amino acids. Between the trimmed V and J ends, which lost 4 bases and 4 bases, there was a span of 11 bases. Per the germline V gene, CDR1 is MNHNS and CDR2 is SASEGT. CDR3 in DNA: TGTGCCAGCAGTGCGCGGGGCTCAGGAAACACCATATATTTT. This codes for CASSARGSGNTIYF.

The chain is built from TRBV20-1 and TRBJ2-1; D perhaps matches TRBD1 (7 bases). V was cut by 3 bases and J by 8 bases, with 20 bases left in between. The CDR3 is 15 amino acids. CDR1 and CDR2 from the germline V gene are DFQATT and SNEGSKA (reference sequence). DNA of the CDR3: TGCAGTGCTAGGGGGAAACAGGGGACTCTCCATGAGCAGTTCTTC. It yields the protein CSARGKQGTLHEQFF.

On this clonotype: This clone may be a read error of a much larger clone one base away. The V and J genes are TRBV12-3 or TRBV12-4 and TRBJ2-2; weak D call: TRBD2 (5 bases). The CDR3 consists of 13 residues. The CDR3 region is CASSPPYTGDLFF. Here the CDR3 DNA reads TGTGCCAGCAGTCCCCCTTACACCGGGGATCTGTTTTTT.

This clonotype was counted only a few times. Written as DNA, the CDR3 is TGTGCCAGCAGTTCGACCACAGGTTTGGGCAATCAGCCCCAGCATTTT. Its protein is CASSSTTGLGNQPQHF. This chain connects TRBV6-5 to TRBJ1-5; TRBD1 is a possible D gene (5 bases). The CDR3 consists of 16 residues. Germline V gene lookup returns CDR1 MNHEY and CDR2 SVGAGI. V lost 4 bases and J 2 bases, leaving 15 bases between the germline ends.